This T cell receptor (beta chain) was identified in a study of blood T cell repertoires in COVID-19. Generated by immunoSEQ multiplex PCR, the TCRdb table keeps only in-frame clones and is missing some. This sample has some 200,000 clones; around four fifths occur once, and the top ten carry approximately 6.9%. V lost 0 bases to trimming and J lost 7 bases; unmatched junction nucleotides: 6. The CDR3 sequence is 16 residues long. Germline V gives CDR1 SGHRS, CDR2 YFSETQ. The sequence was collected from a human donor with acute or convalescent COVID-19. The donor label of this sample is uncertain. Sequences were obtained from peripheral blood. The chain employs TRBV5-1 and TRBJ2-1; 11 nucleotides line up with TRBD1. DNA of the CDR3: TGCGCCAGCAGCTTGGTGGGACAGGGGGGTGGGAATGAGCAGTTCTTC. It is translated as CASSLVGQGGGNEQFF.